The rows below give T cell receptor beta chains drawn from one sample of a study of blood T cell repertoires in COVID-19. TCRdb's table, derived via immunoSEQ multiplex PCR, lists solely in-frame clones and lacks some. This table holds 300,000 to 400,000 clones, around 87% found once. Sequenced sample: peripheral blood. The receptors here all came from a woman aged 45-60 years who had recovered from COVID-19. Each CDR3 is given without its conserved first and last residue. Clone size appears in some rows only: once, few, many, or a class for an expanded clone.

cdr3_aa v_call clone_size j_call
ASKRDIGATYGYT TRBV19 . TRBJ1-2
ASSPPGWPGEQY TRBV3-1/TRBV3-2 . TRBJ2-7
SATREGPF TRBV20-1 many TRBJ2-7
ASSRGGSGYGYT TRBV18 . TRBJ1-2
ASSPDLTGSYEQY TRBV7-2 . TRBJ2-7
ASGSGIGYQY TRBV28 . TRBJ2-3
ASSKGTSGINTGELF TRBV4-2 once TRBJ2-2
ASSQLDRSQETQY TRBV27 . TRBJ2-5
ASSLPPRVEQY TRBV7-2 . TRBJ2-7
ASSLASAGSGNTIY TRBV5-6 . TRBJ1-3
AISESTGGGPRH TRBV10-3 . TRBJ1-5
ASSLGHLEKLF TRBV28 once TRBJ1-4
ASCAGHTDTQY TRBV19 . TRBJ2-3
ASGRNRASNTEAF TRBV4-2 few TRBJ1-1
ASMIPASTGELF TRBV28 once TRBJ2-2
ASSGTSGYNEQF TRBV6-2/TRBV6-3 . TRBJ2-1
ASSESAGATNTEAF TRBV10-2 . TRBJ1-1
ASSETGRQPQH TRBV6-1 few TRBJ1-5
ARSRRTGELNEQF TRBV5-3 . TRBJ2-1
ASLGASYEQY TRBV12-3/TRBV12-4 . TRBJ2-7
ASSFGETQY TRBV6-2/TRBV6-3 once TRBJ2-5
ASSVGDSASFGYT TRBV9 few TRBJ1-2
ASSGTGEGQPQH TRBV19 . TRBJ1-5
AWSRREEAF TRBV30 . TRBJ1-1
ASSEDSSFQPQH TRBV2 . TRBJ1-5
ASKEEAANEKLF TRBV19 . TRBJ1-4
ASRVAGTGVSNEQF TRBV28 once TRBJ2-1
ASSQLPGSLSGNTIY TRBV3-1/TRBV3-2 once TRBJ1-3
ASTSIGGLNEQF TRBV28 . TRBJ2-1
ASSYSGSSTDTQY TRBV6-5 . TRBJ2-3
ASSGQGRAVVEQF TRBV5-5 once TRBJ2-1
ASSPTSGVWYEQY TRBV9 . TRBJ2-7
ASSLSNRRGLETQY TRBV7-8 . TRBJ2-5
ASTQQILNSPLH TRBV19 once TRBJ1-6
ATRALSTPLH TRBV10-3 . TRBJ1-6
ATSPGLNNYGYT TRBV15 . TRBJ1-2
ASSVDRPNTGELF TRBV2 . TRBJ2-2
ASSLASGRAGGNEQF TRBV7-2 . TRBJ2-1
ASRPGYSYEQY TRBV28 . TRBJ2-7
ASSWQRGNTIY TRBV6-2/TRBV6-3 . TRBJ1-3
AWTPDRYSYEQY TRBV30 . TRBJ2-7
ASSIRERETQY TRBV6-5 . TRBJ2-5
ASSVITGGFGYT TRBV5-6 . TRBJ1-2
ASSQGDGARPQH TRBV3-1/TRBV3-2 . TRBJ1-5
ASSLLGQGAYEQY TRBV27 . TRBJ2-7
ASSLETSVMAQY TRBV5-1 . TRBJ2-5
ASSPLRLADTQY TRBV5-1 once TRBJ2-3
ASRAGAFGELF TRBV2 . TRBJ2-2
ASMRSPSGNTIY TRBV27 . TRBJ1-3
ASSQQTGTSGGAETQY TRBV14 once TRBJ2-5
ASTDRTTNEKLF TRBV19 . TRBJ1-4
ASSLLQPHEQY TRBV28 . TRBJ2-7
SVEGNWRRLAF TRBV29-1 . TRBJ1-1
ASSFGGTGEGYT TRBV5-5 once TRBJ1-2
AISDGTGYSPLH TRBV10-3 . TRBJ1-6
ASTTAGGNEQF TRBV2 few TRBJ2-1
ASSPEKGLAGGNTGELF TRBV3-1/TRBV3-2 . TRBJ2-2